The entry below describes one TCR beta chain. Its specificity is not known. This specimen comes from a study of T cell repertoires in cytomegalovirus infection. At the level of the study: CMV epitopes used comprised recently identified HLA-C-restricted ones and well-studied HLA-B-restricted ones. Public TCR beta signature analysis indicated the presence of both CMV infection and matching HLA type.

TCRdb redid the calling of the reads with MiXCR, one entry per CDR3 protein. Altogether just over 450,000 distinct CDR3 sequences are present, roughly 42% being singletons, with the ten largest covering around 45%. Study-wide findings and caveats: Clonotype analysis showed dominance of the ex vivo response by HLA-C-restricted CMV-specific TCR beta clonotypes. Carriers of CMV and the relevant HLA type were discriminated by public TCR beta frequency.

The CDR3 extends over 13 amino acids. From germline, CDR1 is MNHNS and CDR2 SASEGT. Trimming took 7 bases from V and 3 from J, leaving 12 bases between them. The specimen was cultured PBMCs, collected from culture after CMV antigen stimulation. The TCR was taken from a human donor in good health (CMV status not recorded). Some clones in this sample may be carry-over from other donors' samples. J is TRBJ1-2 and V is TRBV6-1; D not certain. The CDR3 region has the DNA TGTGCCAGCACCCTTGGGCAGTACTATGGCTACACCTTC. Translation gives CASTLGQYYGYTF.